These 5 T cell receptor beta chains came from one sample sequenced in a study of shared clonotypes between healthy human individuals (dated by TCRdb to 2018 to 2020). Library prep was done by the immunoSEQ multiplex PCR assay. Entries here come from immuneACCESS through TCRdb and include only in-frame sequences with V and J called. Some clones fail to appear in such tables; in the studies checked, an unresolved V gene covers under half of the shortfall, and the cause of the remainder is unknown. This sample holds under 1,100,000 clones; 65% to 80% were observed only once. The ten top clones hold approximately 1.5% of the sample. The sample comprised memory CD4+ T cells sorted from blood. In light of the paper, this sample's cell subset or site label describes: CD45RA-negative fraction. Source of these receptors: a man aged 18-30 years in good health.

CDR3 in DNA: TGTGCCAGCAGCCCGGGTAGGAAGGGGGGAGTGAACACTGAAGCTTTCTTT. This codes for CASSPGRKGGVNTEAFF. This chain joins TRBV7-9 and TRBJ1-1, with D perhaps matching TRBD1 (6 bases). CDR1 and CDR2 from the germline V gene are SEHNR and FQNEAQ (reference sequence). The CDR3 is made up of 17 amino acids. Trimming shortened V by 5 bases and J by 0 bases, and 19 bases separated the two germline ends.

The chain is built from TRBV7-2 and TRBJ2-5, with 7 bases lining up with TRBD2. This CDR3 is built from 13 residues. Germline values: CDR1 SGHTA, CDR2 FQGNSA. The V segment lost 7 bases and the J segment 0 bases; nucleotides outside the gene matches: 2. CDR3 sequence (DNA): TGTGCCAGCATGCGGGGGAACCAAGAGACCCAGTACTTC. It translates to CASMRGNQETQYF.

CDR3 sequence reads: CASSTLNYEQYF. CDR3 nucleotide sequence: TGTGCCAGCAGTACGTTGAACTACGAGCAGTACTTC. The chain is built from TRBV25-1 and TRBJ2-7, with D uncertain. The CDR3 runs 12 residues. Germline V lookup: CDR1 MGHDK, CDR2 SYGVNS. The germline V and J ends were trimmed by 5 bases and 3 bases, with 8 bases remaining between them.

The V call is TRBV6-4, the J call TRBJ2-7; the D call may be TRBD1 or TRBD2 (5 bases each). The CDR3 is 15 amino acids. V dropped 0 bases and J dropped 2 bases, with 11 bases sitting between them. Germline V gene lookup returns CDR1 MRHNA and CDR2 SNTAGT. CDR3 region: CASSDSGREPYEQYF. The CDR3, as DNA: TGTGCCAGCAGTGACTCGGGACGGGAACCCTACGAGCAGTACTTC.

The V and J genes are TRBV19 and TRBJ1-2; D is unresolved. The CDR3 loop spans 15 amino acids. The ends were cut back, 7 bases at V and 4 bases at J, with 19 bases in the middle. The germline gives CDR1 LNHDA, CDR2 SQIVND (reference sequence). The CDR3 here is CASMSPGLSVYGYTF. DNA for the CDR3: TGTGCCAGTATGTCGCCAGGTTTGAGTGTCTATGGCTACACCTTC.